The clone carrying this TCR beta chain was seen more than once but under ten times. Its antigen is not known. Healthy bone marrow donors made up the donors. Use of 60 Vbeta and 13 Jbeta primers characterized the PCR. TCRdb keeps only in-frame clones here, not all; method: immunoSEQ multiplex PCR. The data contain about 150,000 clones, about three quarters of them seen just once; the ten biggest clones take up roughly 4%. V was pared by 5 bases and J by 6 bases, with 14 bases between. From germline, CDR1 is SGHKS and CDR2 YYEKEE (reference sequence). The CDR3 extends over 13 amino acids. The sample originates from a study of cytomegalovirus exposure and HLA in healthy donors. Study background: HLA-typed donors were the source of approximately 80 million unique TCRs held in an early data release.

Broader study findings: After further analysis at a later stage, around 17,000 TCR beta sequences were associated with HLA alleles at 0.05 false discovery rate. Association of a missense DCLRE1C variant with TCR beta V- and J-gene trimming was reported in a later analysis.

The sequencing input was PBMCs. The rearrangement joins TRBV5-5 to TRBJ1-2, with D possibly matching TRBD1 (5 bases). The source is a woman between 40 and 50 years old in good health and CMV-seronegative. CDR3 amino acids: CASSPDRRNGYTF. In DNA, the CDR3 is TGTGCCAGCAGTCCCGACAGAAGAAATGGCTACACCTTC.